The 7 T cell receptor beta chains presented below share a single source sample, sequenced in a study of blood T cell repertoires in COVID-19. Sequenced by immunoSEQ multiplex PCR; TCRdb stores in-frame clones only, minus some. The sample includes 190,000 or so clones, 75% to 90% of them seen just once. What was sequenced was PBMCs or T cells enriched from blood (not recorded which). These receptors all stem from a man in his forties who had recovered from COVID-19.

The J gene is TRBJ2-3, the V gene TRBV5-1; 9 nucleotides align to TRBD2. The V gene's germline CDR1 is SGHRS and CDR2 YFSETQ. The CDR3 has 17 residues. The junction had 12 bases not matched to a gene; V was cut back by 4 bases and J by 3 bases. The chain's CDR3 is CASSVSGGSVRTDTQYF. The CDR3 region has the DNA TGCGCCAGCAGCGTGAGCGGGGGGTCGGTTAGGACAGATACGCAGTATTTT.

This clone was picked up one time. This chain joins TRBV2 and TRBJ1-3; D ambiguous. V lost 7 bases, J lost 2 bases, and 9 bases lay in between. CDR3 size: 13 residues. Looked up from germline, CDR1 is SNHLY and CDR2 is FYNNEI. The CDR3 coding sequence is TGTGCCAGCAACCGGGGAGCTGGAAACACCATATATTTT. It is translated as CASNRGAGNTIYF.

The rearrangement joins TRBV3-1 (or the pseudogene TRBV3-2) to TRBJ2-7; 11 nucleotides align to TRBD2. The trim removed 1 base at V and 2 bases at J, leaving 1 base unmatched. The CDR3 extends over 15 amino acids. CDR1 and CDR2 from the germline V gene are LGHDT and YNNKEL (reference sequence). In DNA form, the CDR3 reads TGTGCCAGCAGCCAAGTACTAGCGGGAGCCTACGAGCAGTACTTC. It translates to CASSQVLAGAYEQYF.

The gene calls are TRBV29-1 and TRBJ2-7; TRBD1 matches at 8 bases. Germline CDR1 is SQVTM and CDR2 is ANQGSEA. V lost 4 bases and J lost 4; bases outside the gene matches: 6. The CDR3 runs to 13 residues. CDR3 sequence: CSVGNRQGYEQYF. The CDR3 DNA reads as TGCAGCGTTGGTAATCGACAGGGGTACGAGCAGTACTTC.

The J gene is TRBJ1-1, the V gene TRBV19; the D gene is possibly TRBD1 (5 bases). The CDR3 is made up of 13 amino acids. CDR1 is LNHDA, CDR2 SQIVND, per germline (reference sequence). The CDR3 spells CATRPQGNTEAFF. In DNA, the CDR3 is TGTGCTACCCGCCCGCAGGGGAACACTGAAGCTTTCTTT.

The chain's CDR3 is CASSAGLGRSTDTQYF. CDR3 bases: TGTGCCAGCAGTGCGGGACTAGGTCGAAGCACAGATACGCAGTATTTT. The chain has TRBV2 and TRBJ2-3; TRBD2 agrees at 8 bases. The germline gives CDR1 SNHLY, CDR2 FYNNEI. The ends lost 4 bases at V and 0 bases at J; junction bases unmatched: 6. The CDR3 is made up of 16 amino acids.

The chain joins TRBV5-6 to TRBJ1-2; no firm D call. V lost 4 bases and J 8 bases, leaving 18 bases between the germline ends. The CDR3 contains 14 residues. Looked up from germline, CDR1 is SGHDT and CDR2 is YYEEEE. In DNA form, the CDR3 reads TGTGCCAGCAGCATTCCTAAGTTGCGGTGGGGCTACACCTTC. Its translation is CASSIPKLRWGYTF.